Listed here are 13 T cell receptor beta chains from one sample, sequenced in a study of Graves' ophthalmopathy and Graves' hyperthyroidism (dated by TCRdb to the late 2010s). TCRdb names Illumina HiSeq 2000 as the instrument used. TCR beta CDR3 regions were amplified from RNA transcripts for repertoire sequencing. The first round of RT-PCR was done with HTBI primers and the Qiagen OneStep RT-PCR kit, and was followed by a second round of multiplex PCR, then size selection and purification. TCRdb's own reprocessing of the public reads used fastp at Q25 and MiXCR and kept productive beta chains. Duplicate CDR3 protein sequences are folded into a single record with the most common DNA and genes. Present in this sample are some 750,000 distinct CDR3 sequences, roughly two fifths of which were seen just once. Of the sample, approximately 43% is held by the ten largest clones. The sample was peripheral blood. These receptors came from an adult man with Graves' ophthalmopathy.

This clonotype was recorded at least ten times. The chain has TRBV5-6 and TRBJ2-6; TRBD1 might be the D (6 bases). The CDR3 runs to 17 residues. Trimming removed 1 base at V and 0 bases at J, with 11 bases between. CDR1 is SGHDT and CDR2 is YYEEEE in the germline V gene. The CDR3 nucleotides are TGTGCCAGCAGCTTGAGACAGGTGTTCTCTGGGGCCAACGTCCTGACTTTC. It translates to CASSLRQVFSGANVLTF.

This clonotype showed up just a few times. The V call is TRBV9, the J call TRBJ1-1; 7 bases match TRBD1. This CDR3 comprises 15 residues. Germline V gives CDR1 SGDLS, CDR2 YYNGEE. The junction had 6 bases not matched to a gene; V was cut back by 4 bases and J by 0 bases. In DNA form, the CDR3 reads TGTGCCAGCAGCCAGGGGGGAGGAATGAACACTGAAGCTTTCTTT. It is translated as CASSQGGGMNTEAFF.

V usage is TRBV7-2 and J usage is TRBJ2-7; 7 nucleotides match TRBD1. Trimming cost V 0 bases and J 0 bases; bases outside gene matches: 2. Germline CDR1 and CDR2: SGHTA and FQGNSA. The CDR3 spans 15 residues. In nucleotides, the CDR3 is TGTGCCAGCAGCTTAGCCGGACAGGTCTCCTACGAGCAGTACTTC. Amino acids: CASSLAGQVSYEQYF. The complete variable domain, with remaining parts taken from reference TRBV7-2 and TRBJ2-7, reads GAGVSQSPSNKVTEKGKDVELRCDPISGHTALYWYRQSLGQGLEFLIYFQGNSAPDKSGLPSDRFSAERTGGSVSTLTIQRTQQEDSAVYLCASSLAGQVSYEQYFGPGTRLTVT.

V is TRBV10-3 and J is TRBJ1-4, with TRBD1 identical over 7 bases. The V gene's germline CDR1 is ENHRY and CDR2 SYGVKD. The ends lost 10 bases at V and 10 bases at J; junction bases unmatched: 9. CDR3 length: 12 residues. Here the CDR3 reads CASTDGTAKLFF. CDR3 nucleotides: TGTGCCAGCACTGACGGGACAGCAAAACTGTTTTTT.

The rearrangement joins TRBV20-1 to TRBJ1-5; no clear D. The CDR3 spans 14 residues. Trimming removed 3 bases at V and 6 bases at J, with 15 bases between. CDR1 is DFQATT and CDR2 is SNEGSKA in the germline V gene (reference sequence). As DNA, the CDR3 is TGCAGTGCTAGTAGCTCACAGCCGGGTCAGCCCCAGCATTTT. This gives the protein CSASSSQPGQPQHF.

There are many counts of this clonotype. The V call is TRBV29-1, the J call TRBJ1-1; TRBD1 matches at 8 bases. The length of the CDR3 is 12 residues. Looked up from germline, CDR1 is SQVTM and CDR2 is ANQGSEA. V was pared by 6 bases and J by 3 bases, with 3 bases of the junction left unmatched. CDR3 region: CSVGQGHTEAFF. The DNA for the CDR3 is TGCAGCGTCGGACAGGGACACACTGAAGCTTTCTTT.

The gene calls are TRBV6-5 and TRBJ1-5, with D unclear. CDR1 and CDR2 (germline): MNHEY, SVGAGI. V shed 8 bases and J shed 11 bases, with 16 bases lying between them. CDR3 length: 12 residues. The DNA for the CDR3 is TGTGCCAGCGCCTCGGGGAACAGTGCCCAGCATTTT. Translation gives CASASGNSAQHF.

CDR3 sequence: CASSLMTEEPQHF. DNA for the CDR3: TGTGCCAGCAGCTTGATGACAGAGGAGCCCCAGCATTTT. The J gene is TRBJ1-5, the V gene TRBV7-9; possible D gene TRBD1, 5 bases. The CDR3 contains 13 residues. Trimming shortened V by 3 bases and J by 8 bases, and 11 bases separated the two germline ends. CDR1 is SEHNR, CDR2 FQNEAQ, per germline (reference sequence).

This clonotype was recorded a few times. This chain links TRBV4-1 with TRBJ1-6; TRBD1 matches 8 bases. Trimming took 6 bases from V and 7 from J; bases not matched to a gene: 8. The CDR3 has 15 residues. The V gene's germline CDR1 is MGHRA and CDR2 YSYEKL. Here the CDR3 DNA reads TGCGCCAGCAGTCCGTGGACAGGGTCCAATTCACCCCTCCACTTT. Its protein is CASSPWTGSNSPLHF.

This sequence joins TRBV5-5 and TRBJ2-7; D is possibly TRBD1 (5 bases). Germline V gene lookup returns CDR1 SGHKS and CDR2 YYEKEE (reference sequence). The CDR3 is made up of 13 amino acids. V lost 4 bases and J lost 2, with 10 bases in between. The CDR3 DNA reads as TGTGCCAGCAGCCTCAAGGGGCCCTACGAGCAGTACTTC. This codes for CASSLKGPYEQYF.

This chain links TRBV3-1 with TRBJ2-7; D remains ambiguous. Trimming left V 3 bases short and J 3 bases short, with 9 bases between. The CDR3 extends over 13 amino acids. CDR1 is LGHDT, CDR2 YNNKEL, per germline (reference sequence). This chain's CDR3 is CASSQLAFYEQYF. In DNA form, the CDR3 reads TGTGCCAGCAGCCAGTTAGCCTTCTACGAGCAGTACTTC.

This clonotype appeared a single time. The chain carries TRBV25-1 and TRBJ2-2; D perhaps matches TRBD1 (6 bases). Germline values: CDR1 MGHDK, CDR2 SYGVNS. Deletions cut 4 bases from V and 0 bases from J, with 15 bases between. This CDR3 comprises 17 residues. In DNA form, the CDR3 reads TGTGCCAGCAGTGCTACGTCGGACAGAGCGAACACCGGGGAGCTGTTTTTT. Protein: CASSATSDRANTGELFF.

There are many counts of this clonotype. V and J are TRBV29-1 and TRBJ1-3; D gene ambiguous. Germline V CDR1 and CDR2: SQVTM, ANQGSEA. The CDR3 is 14 amino acids. V was clipped by 5 bases and J by 2 bases, with 13 bases between them. This CDR3 is CSVRTHLAGNTIYF. CDR3 nucleotide sequence: TGCAGCGTTCGGACGCACCTCGCTGGAAACACCATATATTTT.